This T cell receptor beta chain comes out of a study of cytomegalovirus exposure and HLA in healthy donors (TCRdb year 2017). Study-level background: According to an earlier analysis of around 600 of the donors, some 180 million T cells yielded over 100 million unique TCR beta sequences and about 300 Gb of sequence data. All discovery cohort repertoires had been generated on a single sequencing platform. In an earlier analysis of 587 of the donors, high-throughput TCR beta sequencing was used to judge whether each TCR beta V gene segment behaved as functional or pseudogenic. HLA typing included class I and class II loci at four-digit resolution. Approximately 310 gigabases of sequencing data and tens of millions of unique TCR sequences were included in an early release covering roughly 700 HLA-typed donors. High-throughput TCR immunosequencing, statistical association of individual TCRs with disease status, and machine learning were combined to predict cytomegalovirus infection status. Alongside the repertoire data, information on donor age, sex, ethnicity and CMV serostatus was compiled. Because of strong linkage in the cohort, roughly five DR-DQ haplotypes were treated as single units for association and clustering. The aim of the study was to test whether cataloging public T cell receptors could identify signatures of past pathogen exposure. On average, roughly 250,000 unique TCR beta nucleotide sequences were sequenced per donor among 398 genotyped donors of the cohort, with 15% to 20% of those sequences being non-productive. A later analysis re-examined previously published TCR beta repertoires from just over 650 donors and added high-resolution HLA genotyping to investigate patterns of TCR occurrence. The number of donors typed differed by locus, with 629-630 for A, B, C, DRB1 and DQB1, roughly 520 for DQA1, over 600 for DPA1, and some 450 for DPB1. The T cell repertoires of several hundred subjects were profiled by immunosequencing and related to cytomegalovirus serostatus. In a later genetic analysis, genome-wide SNP genotypes for 398 of the 666 donors were used, and that subset was treated as a discovery cohort. Along with the roughly 700-subject first cohort, a separate validation cohort of over 90 different subjects was used. Among the approximately 400 genotyped donors, approximately 76% belonged to the genetic ancestry cluster associated with self-reported Caucasian donors. Rather than using new phenotypic data, the later analysis identified candidate immune exposures from TCR beta sequences and from how often those sequences occurred across donors.

Libraries came from the immunoSEQ multiplex PCR assay. A mixture of 60 forward primers for TCR Vbeta segments and 13 reverse primers for TCR Jbeta segments was used in the multiplex PCR. The CDR3 region of rearranged TCR beta genes was amplified from genomic DNA with a multiplex PCR assay. The Illumina HiSeq System was used to sequence the amplified TCR beta libraries as 87-base-pair reads. Per the original workflow: In a later analysis, some 80 million unique TCR beta chains were counted across the roughly 670 repertoires, and around 10 million of these chains were shared by at least two donors. To remove PCR and sequencing errors, raw reads were error-corrected and collapsed into unique sequences using a nearest-neighbor algorithm that merged closely related sequences. CDR3 sequences were aligned to IMGT reference sequences to assign V, D and J gene segments. For a sequence to be retained, a match of at least six nucleotides to both a V gene segment and a J gene segment was required. Rearrangements were called productive when the CDR3 lacked stop codons and stayed in frame with V and J; all others were non-productive. CDR3 was defined by IMGT convention, running from the second conserved V-encoded cysteine to the conserved J-encoded phenylalanine. Sequences without an unambiguous match to a single V gene segment were excluded from the earlier analysis of over 500 of the donors. In an earlier analysis of several hundred of the donors, V segments were called functional above 56.7% productive rearrangements and were called segregating when the between-donor standard deviation exceeded 5%. A statistical classification framework was developed to diagnose cytomegalovirus status using the catalog of TCR beta chain sequences. A later analysis assigned V and J genes by comparing TCR nucleotide sequences with IMGT/GENE-DB human TR gene sequences. The TCRdist pipeline was used in a later analysis to assign CDR3 sequences and most-parsimonious VDJ recombination scenarios. In a later analysis, every TCR beta chain was defined by the combination of its CDR3 amino acid sequence and its V-gene family, and reads without a unique V-gene family were dropped. As a way to deal with suspected cross-contamination and a sequencing artifact, a later analysis dropped 450 to 700 nucleotide sequences that were highly shared and had low generation probability. In a later analysis, a clonal expansion index for each public chain was calculated from normalized within-repertoire ranks of inferred template counts. Generation probabilities in a later analysis came from a VDJ recombination model fitted to out-of-frame rearrangements, and those results were checked against IGoR. A later analysis scored TCR-TCR, TCR-HLA and TCR-CMV co-occurrence with hypergeometric tests, applying a repertoire-size bias correction to TCR pairs. A later analysis estimated false discovery rates by permuting HLA or CMV assignments 20 times. A later analysis grouped co-occurring TCRs with DBSCAN, adding TCRdist sequence similarity when clustering within HLA-allele-positive subsets. Repertoires with fewer than 30,000 or more than 120,000 public chains were left out of co-occurrence clustering, as were about 5 repertoires with anomalous nucleotide sharing. Held by TCRdb, this immuneACCESS table contains in-frame sequences only and omits some clones. Under half of the omission traces to an unresolved V gene where checked; the cause of the rest is unknown. The V and J calls and clone size were taken over from that table, and D and trimming were inferred from the DNA. In all, the sample holds 180,000 or so clones, and less than 90% of those were seen once. The ten largest clones take up roughly 0.33% of the sample.

Details on this clone: Its antigen specificity is not known. Per-base qualities were not stored, and no clone one base away is much larger.

Study-wide conclusions, independent of this receptor: Cytomegalovirus status was reported to be diagnosed by the classifier with high specificity and sensitivity in both the original and validation cohorts. When HLA alleles, especially DR and DQ, strongly co-occurred, attributing TCR associations to individual alleles was difficult. A further reported finding was that TCR beta sequences accurately predicted the HLA-A and HLA-B alleles for most subjects in the first cohort. The 87-base-pair reads could not distinguish some IMGT-functional V segments, including TRBV6-2 and TRBV6-3, so those segments were excluded. Several of the top co-occurrence clusters appeared to be linked to parvovirus B19, influenza, CMV and Epstein-Barr virus, according to a later analysis. The cohort was sequenced for TCR beta chains only, and without alpha or paired-chain data the features that could be detected were limited. Approximately 16 rarely observed V segments, including chromosome 9 orphons, were excluded from the earlier analysis of some 590 of the donors because counts were too low. Because HLA typing was unavailable for some donors at each locus, only the typed subset was used in association tests. In a later analysis, most CMV-associated TCR beta chains were found to appear HLA-restricted, with HLA associations seemingly driven largely by CMV exposure. In a later analysis, HLA-associated TCR beta chains were found to be more clonally expanded and to have lower generation probabilities than equally common non-associated chains. Broadly in line with IMGT annotations, most TCR beta V segments showed up in productive rearrangements about 87% or about 30% of the time in an earlier analysis of roughly 590 of the donors. A later analysis associated roughly 17,000 TCR beta sequences with specific HLA alleles at a false discovery rate of 0.05. The presence/absence analyses assumed that sequencing depth was roughly uniform across donors, and that assumption may not be true. Immune exposure information for the cohort was limited to CMV serostatus. Correlated functional status among segregating V segments might be attributable to linkage disequilibrium, but an unknown experimental factor could not be ruled out. The authors suggested that the approach could potentially be generalized to other disease states and immunological phenotypes. In vitro tests confirmed that a few of the cytomegalovirus-associated TCR beta chains recognize cytomegalovirus antigens. The sequencing pipeline was judged likely to have produced a cluster of highly shared sequence variants as a technical artifact. According to a later genetic analysis, donors in an Asian-associated ancestry cluster had fewer N-insertions in productive TCRs than the approximately 700-donor mean. While some public TCRs were present in many individuals, most TCR sequences turned up only very rarely across donors. In a later genetic analysis, a missense DCLRE1C variant was associated with V-gene and J-gene trimming of TCR beta chains, and the association was replicated in an independent cohort. In the study, about 150 TCR beta chains were listed as associated with cytomegalovirus. In a later analysis, TCR association rates were found to vary across HLA loci, with the most associated TCRs seen for DRB1 alleles and the fewest for HLA-C alleles.

V lost 6 bases and J lost 2 bases; the stretch between them is 14 bases long. Looking up the germline V gene yields CDR1 MNHEY and CDR2 SVGAGI. The CDR3 contains 14 residues, cysteine and phenylalanine counted. The sequence is cut down to CDR3 DNA, 42 bases in frame from base 1. The cohort consisted of 670 or so healthy bone marrow donors. All cohort members were sampled while nominally healthy, although unrecorded immune exposures were likely present. The donor was CMV seronegative and was included in the group of approximately 350 seronegative cohort members. Each donor provided a peripheral blood sample, and peripheral blood mononuclear cells were used for TCR beta sequencing. Genomic DNA was extracted from the blood cell samples with the Qiagen DNeasy Blood Extraction Kit.

Sample: PBMCs. The chain is encoded by TRBV6-5 joined to TRBJ2-7; the D segment could be TRBD1, given 5 matching bases. The TCR comes from a woman aged 25 to 39 in good health and CMV-seronegative. The CDR3 region: CASRQQGTPYEQYF. The DNA is as follows: TGTGCCAGCAGGCAGCAGGGTACCCCCTACGAGCAGTACTTC.